The rows below give T cell receptor beta chains drawn from one sample of a study of radiation and T cells in renal cell carcinoma. TCRdb keeps only in-frame clones here, not all; method: immunoSEQ multiplex PCR. The profile shows approximately 63,000 clones, roughly three quarters of them singletons. Source: blood, taken from a patient whose treatment included radiotherapy and nephrectomy. All receptors come from a man between 60 and 75 years old with renal cell carcinoma. Each CDR3 is given with its conserved first and last residue. The order of the fields is clone size, V gene, J gene, CDR3 protein. Some rows have no size entry. The others give once, few or many, or a class for an expanded clone.

-	TRBV11-3	TRBJ2-3	CASSSVTQTDTQYF
-	TRBV30	TRBJ2-3	CAWGRASTDTQYF
-	TRBV6-5	TRBJ1-1	CASTSDLRTEAFF
-	TRBV7-9	TRBJ2-1	CASSLGLAEGDEQFF
-	TRBV30	TRBJ2-5	CAWTAGSGAQYF
-	TRBV7-9	TRBJ2-5	CASSLYASDREVHF
once	TRBV7-9	TRBJ2-2	CASRLAGSIGELFF
-	TRBV25-1	TRBJ2-1	CASSEALAGKNEQFF
-	TRBV5-8	TRBJ2-1	CASSLPRTSRDSYNEQFF
-	TRBV11-3	TRBJ2-1	CASSLARRGREGLDNEQFF
few	TRBV7-9	TRBJ1-1	CASRTGQQNTEAFF
-	TRBV5-1	TRBJ1-2	CASMGGPSNYGYTF
-	TRBV11-3	TRBJ2-3	CASSPPTSGIAATQYF
-	TRBV5-1	TRBJ2-5	CASSLYQDVKTQYF
-	TRBV14	TRBJ1-6	CASSQGRSINSPLHF
-	TRBV5-5	TRBJ1-2	CASSSLHASYTF
-	TRBV6-1	TRBJ1-2	CASNGHGGQYGYTF
-	TRBV12-2	TRBJ2-4	CASRSRGVISIQYF
-	TRBV21-1	TRBJ2-2	CASSNGTSGREELFF
-	TRBV19	TRBJ1-2	CARRTGGVVTF
once	TRBV11-2	TRBJ2-2	CASSLRALPGAGELFF
-	TRBV27	TRBJ2-3	CASSLRGEIGTQYF
-	TRBV19	TRBJ1-3	CASRDVSGNTIYF
-	TRBV5-1	TRBJ2-1	CASSVTGTSGSMGKFF
-	TRBV5-1	TRBJ2-7	CASSLFSGGAYEQYF
-	TRBV5-1	TRBJ1-2	CASSLQTQNYGYTF
-	TRBV7-2	TRBJ1-1	CASTLDTDLIEAFF
-	TRBV10-2	TRBJ2-2	CASSDSPSGRGGLFF
few	TRBV30	TRBJ1-1	CASKRGTTEAFF
-	TRBV27	TRBJ1-4	CASRKPSDEKLFF
-	TRBV28	TRBJ1-4	CASTYPPPRTEKGKLFF
-	TRBV27	TRBJ2-6	CASSFSPVSGANVLTF
-	TRBV11-3	TRBJ2-3	CASSSKAGGVTDTQYF
-	TRBV11-3	TRBJ2-1	CASSFSSLDEQFF
-	TRBV7-9	TRBJ2-3	CASSLDQFTDTQYF
-	TRBV11-3	TRBJ2-2	CASSLNTGELFF
-	TRBV10-3	TRBJ1-4	CAISGQGNEKLFF
once	TRBV23-1	TRBJ1-1	CASTYRGGGAVRHTEAFF
-	TRBV11-3	TRBJ1-1	CASSRDRNTEAFF
-	TRBV7-9	TRBJ1-2	CASSLPVNGYTF
-	TRBV6-1	TRBJ2-5	CASSEGWTGETQYF
-	TRBV14	TRBJ2-3	CASPPAGVTDTQYF
-	TRBV19	TRBJ2-3	CASSNTGAGTDTQYF
-	TRBV2	TRBJ2-1	CASRGGGAVNEQFF
-	TRBV7-9	TRBJ1-6	CASSFGVASPLHF
-	TRBV2	TRBJ2-1	CSNVQRGASYNEQFF
-	TRBV19	TRBJ1-6	CASSIRQGARESPLHF
few	TRBV6-6	TRBJ1-4	CASSYTHEKLFF
-	TRBV7-2	TRBJ1-1	CASSSLGLNTEAFF
-	TRBV11-2	TRBJ2-7	CASSFLEERHEQYF
-	TRBV19	TRBJ2-7	CASSKQRNVYEQYF
-	TRBV6-5	TRBJ2-1	CATSRRESYNEQFF
-	TRBV7-6	TRBJ2-2	CASSLGLAGVAGELFF
-	TRBV7-8	TRBJ1-6	CASSLGLQLHSPLHF
once	TRBV9	TRBJ1-2	CASSVGEYGYTF